This T cell receptor beta chain comes out of a study of regulatory T cells in long-lasting Graves disease. Sample time point: persistent/refractory GD, antithyroid drugs over 5 years with positive TRAb. TCR sequences were obtained from RNA taken from PBMCs. To make TCR beta libraries, researchers used iRepertoire HTBI primers and Arm-PCR of CDR3 regions. MiXCR, applied by TCRdb to the multiplex PCR reads, yields one record per CDR3 protein. The sample holds 600,000 to 850,000 distinct CDR3 sequences, approximately 29% seen once. Source: peripheral blood mononuclear cells (PBMCs), taken when the disease was refractory, from a patient treated with antithyroid drugs. This clonotype was sampled from a female donor with Graves disease.

The CDR3 is CASSGGQGRSAEAFF. CDR3 nucleotides: TGTGCCAGCAGCGGAGGACAGGGGAGAAGCGCTGAAGCTTTCTTT. The J gene is TRBJ1-1, the V gene TRBV7-9; 9 nucleotides agree with TRBD1. Per the germline V gene, CDR1 is SEHNR and CDR2 is FQNEAQ (reference sequence). V dropped 5 bases and J dropped 6; count of bases not matched to a gene: 10. The CDR3 totals 15 residues.